This T cell receptor (beta chain) was observed in a study of blood T cell repertoires in COVID-19. Study in general: COVID-19 samples from acute and convalescent phases originated in the United States, Italy and Spain.

Trimming shortened V by 0 bases and J by 4 bases, and 15 bases separated the two germline ends. Germline-derived CDR1 and CDR2 are SGDLS and YYNGEE. This CDR3 contains 16 residues. Participants had their cohort set by participant-reported clinical history. The repertoire was sequenced with immunoSEQ multiplex PCR; TCRdb's copy has only in-frame clones and lacks some. The top ten clones hold 2.5% to 3.5% of a sample with under 450,000 clones, about 90% of them seen once. This TCR came from a woman in her thirties who had recovered from COVID-19. The sequenced sample was PBMCs or T cells enriched from blood (not recorded which). The V call is TRBV9, the J call TRBJ2-3; D may be TRBD2 (6 bases). The CDR3 DNA reads as TGTGCCAGCAGCGTAGCCGGGGGAAAGAATGCAGATACGCAGTATTTT. Amino acids: CASSVAGGKNADTQYF.